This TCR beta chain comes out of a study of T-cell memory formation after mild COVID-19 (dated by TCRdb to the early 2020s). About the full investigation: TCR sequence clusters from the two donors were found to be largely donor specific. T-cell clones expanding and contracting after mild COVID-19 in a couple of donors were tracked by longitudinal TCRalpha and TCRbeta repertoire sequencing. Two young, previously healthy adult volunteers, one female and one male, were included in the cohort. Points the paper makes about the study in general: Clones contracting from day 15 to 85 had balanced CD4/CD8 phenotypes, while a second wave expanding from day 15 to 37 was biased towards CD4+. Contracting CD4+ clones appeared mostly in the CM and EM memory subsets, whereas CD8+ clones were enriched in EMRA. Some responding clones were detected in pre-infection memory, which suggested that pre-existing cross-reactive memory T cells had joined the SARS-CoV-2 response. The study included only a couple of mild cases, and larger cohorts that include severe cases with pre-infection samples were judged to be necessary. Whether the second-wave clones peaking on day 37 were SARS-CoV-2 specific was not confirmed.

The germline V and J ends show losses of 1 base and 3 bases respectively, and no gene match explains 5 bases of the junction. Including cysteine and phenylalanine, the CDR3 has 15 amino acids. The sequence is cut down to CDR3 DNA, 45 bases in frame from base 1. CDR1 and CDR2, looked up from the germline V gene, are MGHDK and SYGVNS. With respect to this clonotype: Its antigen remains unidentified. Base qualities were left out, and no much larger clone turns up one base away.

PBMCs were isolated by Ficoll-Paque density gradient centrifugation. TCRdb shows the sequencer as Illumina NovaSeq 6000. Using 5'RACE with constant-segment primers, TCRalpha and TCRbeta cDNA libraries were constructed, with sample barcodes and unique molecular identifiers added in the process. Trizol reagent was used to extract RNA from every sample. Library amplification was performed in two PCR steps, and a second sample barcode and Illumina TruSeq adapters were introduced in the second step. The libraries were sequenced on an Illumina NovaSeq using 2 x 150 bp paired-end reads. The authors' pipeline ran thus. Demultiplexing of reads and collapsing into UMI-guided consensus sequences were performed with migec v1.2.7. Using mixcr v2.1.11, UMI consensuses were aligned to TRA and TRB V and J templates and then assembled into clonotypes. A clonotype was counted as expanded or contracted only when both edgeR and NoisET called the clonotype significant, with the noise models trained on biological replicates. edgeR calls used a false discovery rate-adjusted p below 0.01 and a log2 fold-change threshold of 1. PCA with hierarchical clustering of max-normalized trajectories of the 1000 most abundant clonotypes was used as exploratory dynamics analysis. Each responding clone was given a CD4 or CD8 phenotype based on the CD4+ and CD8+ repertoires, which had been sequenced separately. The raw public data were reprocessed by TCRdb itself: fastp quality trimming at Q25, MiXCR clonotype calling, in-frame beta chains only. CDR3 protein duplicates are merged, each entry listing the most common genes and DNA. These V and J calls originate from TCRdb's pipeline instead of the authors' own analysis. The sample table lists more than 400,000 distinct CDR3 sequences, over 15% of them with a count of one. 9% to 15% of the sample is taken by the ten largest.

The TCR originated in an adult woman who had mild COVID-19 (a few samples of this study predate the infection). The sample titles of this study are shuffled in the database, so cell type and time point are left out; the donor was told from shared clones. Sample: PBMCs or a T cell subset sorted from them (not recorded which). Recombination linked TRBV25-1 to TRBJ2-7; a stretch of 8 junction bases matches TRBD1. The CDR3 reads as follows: CASSESDRDHYEQYF. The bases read TGTGCCAGCAGTGAATCGGACAGGGACCACTACGAGCAGTACTTC.